The next 30 T cell receptor beta chains were all read from a single sample in a study of regulatory T cells in long-lasting Graves disease. CDR3 regions were amplified by Arm-PCR using iRepertoire HTBI primers to build TCR beta libraries. TCRdb re-derived calls from the multiplex PCR reads in MiXCR, one entry per CDR3 protein. The sample has 400,000 to 500,000 distinct CDR3 sequences, about 21% seen once. Noted time point: persistent/refractory GD, antithyroid drugs over 5 years with positive TRAb. Preparation of the TCR library used RNA extracted from PBMCs. Sequenced here: peripheral blood mononuclear cells (PBMCs), sampled when the disease was refractory, from a patient treated with antithyroid drugs. The receptors come from a female donor with Graves disease.

This clonotype came up a few times. The rearrangement joins TRBV20-1 to TRBJ2-5, with 11 bases identical to TRBD2. Trimming took 6 bases from V and 5 from J; bases not matched to a gene: 14. Germline loops: CDR1 DFQATT, CDR2 SNEGSKA (reference sequence). The CDR3 length is 16 residues. The CDR3 reads CSAEGLAVGYRETQYF. The CDR3 bases are TGCAGTGCGGAGGGACTAGCGGTGGGGTATAGGGAGACCCAGTACTTC.

There are many counts of this clonotype. The CDR3 spells CASNNQETQYF. The CDR3, as DNA: TGTGCCAGCAACAACCAAGAGACCCAGTACTTC. The chain employs TRBV2 and TRBJ2-5, with D unclear. Germline CDR1 SNHLY, CDR2 FYNNEI. This CDR3 spans 11 amino acids. V dropped 7 bases and J dropped 0 bases, with 3 bases sitting between them.

This clonotype was seen only a few times. In nucleotides, the CDR3 is TGTGCCAGCAGCTCCGACGGTCCATCCTATGGCTACACCTTC. Protein: CASSSDGPSYGYTF. V gene TRBV5-6 combines with J gene TRBJ1-2, with D unclear. Trimming cost V 3 bases and J 4 bases, with 13 bases left between them. In germline, CDR1 is SGHDT, CDR2 YYEEEE. The CDR3 is 14 amino acids.

The chain links TRBV7-3 to TRBJ2-1; D call uncertain. Per the germline V gene, CDR1 is SGHTA and CDR2 is FQGTGA. CDR3 length equals 13 residues. V lost 8 bases and J lost 8, with 16 bases in between. The CDR3 DNA follows: TGTGCCAGCTCCCCGGGCCAAGGGTATGAGCAGTTCTTC. This translates into CASSPGQGYEQFF.

This clonotype was recorded a few times. J is TRBJ2-3 and V is TRBV11-2, with a possible D match to TRBD2 (7 bases). Germline V gives CDR1 SGHAT, CDR2 FQNNGV. Trimming cost V 7 bases and J 5 bases, with 16 bases left between them. The CDR3 has 14 residues. Written as DNA, the CDR3 is TGTGCCAGCACTTGGGGGGCTAGCGGAGATACGCAGTATTTT. Translating it yields CASTWGASGDTQYF.

This clonotype was observed many times. The chain couples TRBV10-1 to TRBJ2-2, with D tentatively TRBD1 (5 bases). Germline CDR1 reads WNHNN; CDR2 reads SYGVQD (reference sequence). There are 12 residues in the CDR3. V lost 9 bases to trimming and J lost 1 base, with 6 bases between them. The CDR3 is CASGQNTGELFF. The DNA for the CDR3 is TGCGCCAGTGGACAGAACACCGGGGAGCTGTTTTTT.

The genes are TRBV24-1 and TRBJ2-6; 8 bases line up with TRBD1. Germline V CDR1 and CDR2: KGHDR, SFDVKD. The CDR3 runs to 16 residues. V lost 3 bases and J lost 4; bases outside the gene matches: 4. The CDR3 region is CATSDRTGTGANVLTF. CDR3 sequence (DNA): TGTGCCACCAGTGATCGGACAGGGACCGGGGCCAACGTCCTGACTTTC.

This clonotype was picked up many times. This chain joins TRBV28 and TRBJ1-6, with TRBD1 matching over 8 bases. Unmatched junction bases numbered 5, after V lost 3 bases and J lost 7 bases. Germline V gene lookup returns CDR1 MDHEN and CDR2 SYDVKM. The length of the CDR3 is 15 residues. The CDR3, as DNA: TGTGCCAGCAGTTTCTCGGACAGGGAAAATTCACCCCTCCACTTT. Its translation: CASSFSDRENSPLHF.

The chain carries TRBV15 and TRBJ2-2, with TRBD1 as a possible D gene (8 bases). Between the trimmed V and J ends, which lost 3 bases and 4 bases, there was a span of 21 bases. The CDR3 is 18 amino acids. CDR1 and CDR2 (germline): LNHNV, YYDKDF (reference sequence). DNA of the CDR3: TGTGCCACCAGCAGCAGGGGGCTAGCGGAGGGGGCCACCGGGGAGCTGTTTTTT. Amino acids: CATSSRGLAEGATGELFF.

Points on this clonotype: Being one base from a much bigger clone, this may be a read error. The chain couples TRBV6-1 to TRBJ2-2, with D maybe TRBD1 (5 bases). Trimming pared 6 bases from V and 6 bases from J, leaving 17 bases between. Germline values: CDR1 MNHNS, CDR2 SASEGT. This CDR3 has 15 amino acids. The CDR3 reads CASRIRVIVAGELFF. The DNA for the CDR3 is TGTGCCAGCAGAATCAGGGTGATCGTCGCCGGGGAGCTGTTTTTT.

The chain joins TRBV19 to TRBJ1-1; 8 bases agree with TRBD1. There are 15 residues in the CDR3. V was pared by 4 bases and J by 5 bases, with 9 bases of the junction left unmatched. Germline CDR1 and CDR2: LNHDA and SQIVND (reference sequence). This chain's CDR3 is CASSTSQGAWTEAFF. The CDR3, as DNA: TGTGCCAGTAGTACTTCTCAGGGGGCTTGGACTGAAGCTTTCTTT.

This chain uses TRBV20-1 with TRBJ2-3; TRBD1 aligns across 7 bases. The length of the CDR3 is 16 residues. Germline V CDR1 and CDR2: DFQATT, SNEGSKA (reference sequence). After removal of 6 bases from V and 3 bases from J, the junction contained 15 bases not matched to a gene. CDR3 nucleotides: TGCAGTGCCACTATCCCCCTTCAGGGGGTTACAGATACGCAGTATTTT. Protein sequence: CSATIPLQGVTDTQYF.

V usage is TRBV7-6 and J usage is TRBJ2-1; 9 nucleotides line up with TRBD1. The CDR3 totals 16 residues. V dropped 5 bases and J dropped 4; count of bases not matched to a gene: 9. Germline CDR1 SGHVS, CDR2 FNYEAQ. CDR3 nucleotide sequence: TGTGCCAGCAGCCGTAGAGGGACAGGGATATACAATGAGCAGTTCTTC. Encoded protein: CASSRRGTGIYNEQFF.

This clonotype occurred a few times. A much bigger clone sits one base away, suggesting this may be a read error. This chain links TRBV10-3 with TRBJ1-2, with TRBD1 matching over 7 bases. V was clipped by 7 bases and J by 6 bases; unmatched bases: 5. CDR1 is ENHRY and CDR2 is SYGVKD in the germline V gene. The CDR3 extends over 12 amino acids. The CDR3 sequence is CAITAGQHGYTF. The CDR3 DNA reads TGTGCCATCACGGCGGGACAGCATGGCTACACCTTC.

This clonotype was observed at least ten times. This chain links TRBV19 with TRBJ2-7; 8 nucleotides agree with TRBD2. The germline V gene has CDR1 LNHDA and CDR2 SQIVND (reference sequence). The CDR3 runs 14 residues. Trimming at V came to 5 bases and at J to 2 bases, leaving 5 bases not matched to a gene. CDR3: CASSQTSGTYEQYF. CDR3 DNA sequence: TGTGCCAGTAGTCAAACTAGCGGCACCTACGAGCAGTACTTC.

In this sample, this clonotype turned up a few times. The chain couples TRBV12-3 or TRBV12-4 to TRBJ2-2; TRBD1 aligns across 8 bases. The J segment lost 2 bases and the V segment lost 6 bases, leaving 5 bases of the junction unmatched. This CDR3 has 15 amino acids. The CDR3 sequence is CASRRTGRNTGELFF. CDR3 nucleotide sequence: TGTGCCAGCAGACGGACAGGGCGCAACACCGGGGAGCTGTTTTTT.

This chain uses TRBV29-1 with TRBJ2-1; no firm D call. This CDR3 is built from 14 residues. V was pared by 4 bases and J by 9 bases, with 19 bases between. The germline V gene encodes CDR1 SQVTM and CDR2 ANQGSEA. This chain's CDR3 is CSVVYTGELGEQFF. In DNA form, the CDR3 reads TGCAGCGTTGTCTATACGGGTGAATTGGGTGAGCAGTTCTTC.

In this sample, this clonotype turned up many times. The V and J genes are TRBV2 and TRBJ1-4; D is perhaps TRBD1 (5 bases). CDR3 length equals 13 residues. V lost 4 bases, J lost 2 bases, and 5 bases lay in between. Germline V gene data show CDR1 as SNHLY and CDR2 as FYNNEI. The CDR3 region has the DNA TGTGCCAGCAGTGCAGGGACTAATGAAAAACTGTTTTTT. Amino acid sequence: CASSAGTNEKLFF.

The chain recombines TRBV3-1 with TRBJ2-7; 8 bases are a match to TRBD1. CDR3 length: 17 amino acids. Germline V gives CDR1 LGHDT, CDR2 YNNKEL (reference sequence). After removal of 0 bases from V and 4 bases from J, the junction contained 11 bases not matched to a gene. The CDR3 here is CASSQEVSRGRTYEQYF. The CDR3 coding sequence is TGTGCCAGCAGCCAAGAAGTTAGCAGGGGGCGGACGTACGAGCAGTACTTC.

Of note for this clonotype: This may arise from a read error, as a much more abundant clone is one base away. V and J are TRBV5-5 and TRBJ1-1, with a possible D match to TRBD1 (5 bases). Germline assignment: CDR1 SGHKS and CDR2 YYEKEE (reference sequence). The CDR3 runs 14 residues. Deletions cut 6 bases from V and 6 bases from J, with 18 bases between. CDR3 in amino acids: CASNLQGVDAEAFF. In nucleotides, the CDR3 is TGTGCCAGCAACCTCCAAGGGGTAGACGCTGAAGCTTTCTTT.

In its sample, this clonotype was seen many times. The chain uses TRBV27 and TRBJ2-7, with 8 bases identical to TRBD1. The CDR3 has 14 residues. After removal of 5 bases from V and 4 bases from J, the junction contained 7 bases not matched to a gene. Germline-derived CDR1 and CDR2 are MNHEY and SMNVEV (reference sequence). The CDR3 loop is CASSTRGPEYEQYF. Written as DNA, the CDR3 is TGTGCCAGCAGTACCAGGGGGCCGGAATACGAGCAGTACTTC.

The gene calls are TRBV12-3 or TRBV12-4 and TRBJ2-5; D possibly corresponds to TRBD1 (6 bases). The germline V and J ends were trimmed by 5 bases and 1 base, with 14 bases remaining between them. The CDR3 covers 15 residues. The CDR3 DNA reads as TGTGCCAGCAGTCCCGAACAGGGCCCCCAAGAGACCCAGTACTTC. Residues: CASSPEQGPQETQYF.

In this sample, this clonotype turned up many times. V is TRBV2 and J is TRBJ1-5; TRBD1 is a possible D gene (5 bases). Trimming took off 0 bases at V and 4 bases at J, with 7 bases between the two ends. The CDR3 spans 14 residues. CDR1 is SNHLY and CDR2 is FYNNEI in the germline V gene. The CDR3 DNA reads TGTGCCAGCAGTGAAGCGGGACTTAATCAGCCCCAGCATTTT. It encodes CASSEAGLNQPQHF.

The table lists this clonotype with many counts. This CDR3 is CASSFGLAGGETQYF. CDR3 sequence (DNA): TGTGCCAGCAGCTTCGGACTAGCGGGAGGAGAGACCCAGTACTTC. The chain is built from TRBV7-2 and TRBJ2-5; 14 bases line up with TRBD2. This CDR3 spans 15 amino acids. Germline V gives CDR1 SGHTA, CDR2 FQGNSA. The V and J ends lost 3 bases and 4 bases, in that order; junction bases with no gene match: 1.

The sample holds many counts of this clonotype. The chain carries TRBV27 and TRBJ2-5; 10 nucleotides align to TRBD2. The CDR3 has 16 residues. V lost 5 bases and J lost 5; bases outside the gene matches: 11. CDR1 and CDR2 from the germline V gene are MNHEY and SMNVEV (reference sequence). Written as DNA, the CDR3 is TGTGCCAGCAGTGAGACGCTAGCGGGAGATCTTGAGACCCAGTACTTC. Its protein is CASSETLAGDLETQYF.

Comments on this clonotype: One base away lies a much larger clone, so this may be a sequencing read error. The J gene is TRBJ1-5, the V gene TRBV30; D is perhaps TRBD1 (5 bases). CDR1 is GTSNPN and CDR2 is SVGIG in the germline V gene (reference sequence). This CDR3 is built from 13 residues. CDR3 DNA: TGTGCCTGCAGTGTACAAGGGGTTCAGCCCCAGCATTTT. It codes for CACSVQGVQPQHF.

This clonotype was observed many times. CDR3 DNA sequence: TGTGCCAGCAGCCAGACCTGGACAGGGGGCGACGAGCAGTACTTC. Translation gives CASSQTWTGGDEQYF. J is TRBJ2-7 and V is TRBV6-1; 11 nucleotides agree with TRBD1. CDR1 MNHNS and CDR2 SASEGT come from the germline V gene. With V trimmed by 6 bases and J by 5 bases, 9 bases remained unmatched. This CDR3 has 15 amino acids.

The table lists this clonotype with many counts. The chain carries TRBV4-1 and TRBJ2-5; D uncertain. Trimming pared 1 base from V and 5 bases from J, leaving 14 bases between. Germline CDR1 MGHRA, CDR2 YSYEKL. This CDR3 is 15 amino acids long. CDR3 bases: TGCGCCAGCAGCCAAGTTTCACCCTGGAAGGAGACCCAGTACTTC. Protein: CASSQVSPWKETQYF.

V and J are TRBV28 and TRBJ2-3; D possibly corresponds to TRBD2 (6 bases). Trimming stripped 2 bases from V and 0 bases from J, with 15 bases between. CDR3 size: 17 residues. Per the germline V gene, CDR1 is MDHEN and CDR2 is SYDVKM. The CDR3 reads CASSLGFRGTSTDTQYF. Here the CDR3 DNA reads TGTGCCAGCAGTTTAGGGTTTCGGGGGACTAGCACAGATACGCAGTATTTT. The variable domain in full, completed from reference TRBV28 and TRBJ2-3, reads DVKVTQSSRYLVKRTGEKVFLECVQDMDHENMFWYRQDPGLGLRLIYFSYDVKMKEKGDIPEGYSVSREKKERFSLILESASTNQTSMYLCASSLGFRGTSTDTQYFGPGTRLTVL.

This clonotype was counted at least ten times. The chain combines TRBV13 with TRBJ1-2; no reliable D call. Germline assignment: CDR1 PRHDT and CDR2 FYEKMQ (reference sequence). V dropped 2 bases and J dropped 6 bases, with 13 bases sitting between them. This CDR3 region has 14 residues. The CDR3 is CASSLRAVGHGYTF. Here the CDR3 DNA reads TGTGCCAGCAGCTTACGGGCAGTTGGTCATGGCTACACCTTC.